These 3 T cell receptor beta chains originate from one sample sequenced in a study of blood T cell repertoires in COVID-19. Repertoires were generated with immunoSEQ multiplex PCR, while TCRdb's copy carries only in-frame clones and drops some. The sample lists around 97,000 clones, approximately 88% seen once, with roughly 3.6% in the top ten. The sample taken for sequencing was peripheral blood. The receptors here all came from a woman aged 55-69 years with acute or convalescent COVID-19.

Of note for this clone: This sample also contains other DNA sequences that code for the same CDR3. The genes are TRBV2 and TRBJ2-2, with D possibly TRBD2 on 5 matching bases. The germline CDR1 and CDR2 sequences are SNHLY and FYNNEI. V was cut by 8 bases and J by 2 bases, with 9 bases left in between. The CDR3 is made up of 13 amino acids. The CDR3 here is CASSTSNTGELFF. The DNA of the CDR3 is TGTGCCAGCTCTACTAGTAACACCGGGGAGCTGTTTTTT. Supplemented by reference TRBV2 and TRBJ2-2, the full variable domain reads EPEVTQTPSHQVTQMGQEVILRCVPISNHLYFYWYRQILGQKVEFLVSFYNNEISEKSEIFDDQFSVERPDGSNFTLKIRSTKLEDSAMYFCASSTSNTGELFFGEGSRLTVL.

This chain links TRBV9 with TRBJ1-1; D gene unclear. Germline CDR1 reads SGDLS; CDR2 reads YYNGEE. This CDR3 has 12 amino acids. V was shortened by 3 bases and J by 3 bases, with 6 bases between the two germline ends. The CDR3 coding sequence is TGTGCCAGCAGCGGAGGGCACACTGAAGCTTTCTTT. This translates into CASSGGHTEAFF. Full variable domain (missing parts from reference TRBV9 and TRBJ1-1): DSGVTQTPKHLITATGQRVTLRCSPRSGDLSVYWYQQSLDQGLQFLIQYYNGEERAKGNILERFSAQQFPDLHSELNLSSLELGDSALYFCASSGGHTEAFFGQGTRLTVV.

The CDR3 DNA reads TGCGCCAGCAGTCAAGGGGACAGCCCCTACGAGCAGTACGTC. This encodes CASSQGDSPYEQYV. V is TRBV23-1 and J is TRBJ2-7; 7 bases map to TRBD1. TRBV23-1 is filed as an ORF, its function uncertain. Unmatched junction bases numbered 3, after V lost 2 bases and J lost 2 bases. The CDR3 is 14 residues long.